The entry below describes one TCR beta chain. The antigen is undetermined. The data derive from a study of shared clonotypes between healthy human individuals. General study points: Sample collection involved blood only; tissue repertoires are likely different.

Deep-level running was used for the assay. Per sorted-subset replicate PCR, input was approximately 0.2 ug DNA, representing about 29,000 T cell genomes. Only in-frame clones appear in the TCRdb table, and some are missing; sequencing was by immunoSEQ multiplex PCR. The sample has about 530,000 clones; less than 96% are singletons. The CDR3 contains 16 residues. Germline CDR1 reads SNHLY; CDR2 reads FYNNEI. Trimming shortened V by 11 bases and J by 6 bases, and 28 bases separated the two germline ends. The donors were adults (healthy and HIV-negative) with no recent acute infections or vaccinations. The chain is built from TRBV2 and TRBJ1-1; no clear D gene. Input material: naive CD4+ T cells sorted from blood. Sample subset: CD45RA+ positively selected. This TCR derives from a woman aged 25 to 39 in good health. CDR3 sequence (DNA): TGTGCCGGCCGGAAGTCATCCCTGTCGCGAACCCCTGAAGCTTTCTTT. This sequence encodes CAGRKSSLSRTPEAFF.